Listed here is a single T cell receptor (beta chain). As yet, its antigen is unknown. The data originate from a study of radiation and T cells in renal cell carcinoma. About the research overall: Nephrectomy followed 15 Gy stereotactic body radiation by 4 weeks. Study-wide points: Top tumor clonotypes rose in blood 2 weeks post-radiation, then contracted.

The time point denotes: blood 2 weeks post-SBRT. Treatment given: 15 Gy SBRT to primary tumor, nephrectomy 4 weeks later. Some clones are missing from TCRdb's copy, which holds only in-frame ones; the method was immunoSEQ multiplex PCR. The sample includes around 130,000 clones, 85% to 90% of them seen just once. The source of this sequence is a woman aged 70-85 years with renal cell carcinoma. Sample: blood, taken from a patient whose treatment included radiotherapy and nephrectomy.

CDR3 DNA: TGTGCCAGCAGTAAGAGCCAGTACGAGCAGTACTTC. Protein: CASSKSQYEQYF. This chain links TRBV6-5 with TRBJ2-7; no definite D call. CDR1 is MNHEY and CDR2 is SVGAGI in the germline V gene. V lost 5 bases and J 4 bases, leaving 9 bases between the germline ends. The CDR3 extends over 12 amino acids.